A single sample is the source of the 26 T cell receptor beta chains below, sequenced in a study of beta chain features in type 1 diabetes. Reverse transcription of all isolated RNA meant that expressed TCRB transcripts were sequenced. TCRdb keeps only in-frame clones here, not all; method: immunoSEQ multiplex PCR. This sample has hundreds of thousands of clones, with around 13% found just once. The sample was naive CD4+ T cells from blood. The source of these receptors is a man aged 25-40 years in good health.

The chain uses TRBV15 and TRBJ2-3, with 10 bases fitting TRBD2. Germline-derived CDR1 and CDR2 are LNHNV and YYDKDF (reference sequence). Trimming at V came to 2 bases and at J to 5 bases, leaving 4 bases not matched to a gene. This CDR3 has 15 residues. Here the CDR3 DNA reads TGTGCCACCAGCAGATCTCCTAGCGGGGGAGATACGCAGTATTTT. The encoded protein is CATSRSPSGGDTQYF.

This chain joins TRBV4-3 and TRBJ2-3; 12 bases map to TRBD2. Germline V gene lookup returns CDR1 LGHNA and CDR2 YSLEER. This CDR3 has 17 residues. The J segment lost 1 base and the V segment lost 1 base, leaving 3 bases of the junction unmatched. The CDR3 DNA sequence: TGCGCCAGCAGCCAAGTGGCTAGCGGGAGGGGCACAGATACGCAGTATTTT. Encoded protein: CASSQVASGRGTDTQYF.

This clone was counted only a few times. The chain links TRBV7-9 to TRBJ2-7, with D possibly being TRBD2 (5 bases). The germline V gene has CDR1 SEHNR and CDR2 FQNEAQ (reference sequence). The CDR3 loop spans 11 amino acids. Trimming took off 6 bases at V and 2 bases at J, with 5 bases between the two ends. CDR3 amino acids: CASRGAYEQYF. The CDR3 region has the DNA TGTGCCAGCAGGGGAGCCTACGAGCAGTACTTC.

The CDR3 spells CASSSLRTDTQYF. In DNA form, the CDR3 reads TGTGCCAGCAGTTCCCTTCGCACAGATACGCAGTATTTT. V gene TRBV27 combines with J gene TRBJ2-3; D remains unclear. CDR1 is MNHEY, CDR2 SMNVEV, per germline (reference sequence). CDR3 length: 13 residues. V dropped 4 bases and J dropped 1 base, with 6 bases sitting between them.

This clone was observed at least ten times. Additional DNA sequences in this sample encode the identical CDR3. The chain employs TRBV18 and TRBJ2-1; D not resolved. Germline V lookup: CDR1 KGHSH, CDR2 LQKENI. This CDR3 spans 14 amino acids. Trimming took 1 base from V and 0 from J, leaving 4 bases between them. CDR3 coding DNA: TGTGCCAGCTCACCACAGAGCTCCTACAATGAGCAGTTCTTC. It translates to CASSPQSSYNEQFF. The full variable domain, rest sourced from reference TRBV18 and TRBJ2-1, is NAGVMQNPRHLVRRRGQEARLRCSPMKGHSHVYWYRQLPEEGLKFMVYLQKENIIDESGMPKERFSAEFPKEGPSILRIQQVVRGDSAAYFCASSPQSSYNEQFFGPGTRLTVL.

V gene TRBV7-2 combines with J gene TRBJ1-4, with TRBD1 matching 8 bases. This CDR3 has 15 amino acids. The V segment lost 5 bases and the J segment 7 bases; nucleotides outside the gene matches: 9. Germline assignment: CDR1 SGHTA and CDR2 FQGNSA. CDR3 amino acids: CASSIRFRGPEKLFF. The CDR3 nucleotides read TGTGCCAGCAGCATCAGATTCAGGGGGCCTGAAAAACTGTTTTTT.

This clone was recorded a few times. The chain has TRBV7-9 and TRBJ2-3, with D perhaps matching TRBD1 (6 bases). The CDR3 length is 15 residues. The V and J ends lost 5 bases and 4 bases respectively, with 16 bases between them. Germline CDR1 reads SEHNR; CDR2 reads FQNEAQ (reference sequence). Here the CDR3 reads CASSPSGASPDTQYF. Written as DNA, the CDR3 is TGTGCCAGCAGCCCTTCAGGGGCGAGCCCAGATACGCAGTATTTT.

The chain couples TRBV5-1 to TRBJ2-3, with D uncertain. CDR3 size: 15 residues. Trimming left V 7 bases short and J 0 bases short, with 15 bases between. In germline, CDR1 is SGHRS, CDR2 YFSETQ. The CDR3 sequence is CASAPGGPSTDTQYF. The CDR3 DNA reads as TGCGCCAGCGCCCCGGGCGGACCTAGCACAGATACGCAGTATTTT.

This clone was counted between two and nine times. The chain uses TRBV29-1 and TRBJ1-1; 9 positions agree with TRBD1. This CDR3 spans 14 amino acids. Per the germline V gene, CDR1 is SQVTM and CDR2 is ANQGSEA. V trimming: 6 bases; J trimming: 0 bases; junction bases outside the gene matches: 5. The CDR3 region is CSVGDRALNTEAFF. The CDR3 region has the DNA TGCAGCGTCGGGGACAGGGCCCTGAACACTGAAGCTTTCTTT.

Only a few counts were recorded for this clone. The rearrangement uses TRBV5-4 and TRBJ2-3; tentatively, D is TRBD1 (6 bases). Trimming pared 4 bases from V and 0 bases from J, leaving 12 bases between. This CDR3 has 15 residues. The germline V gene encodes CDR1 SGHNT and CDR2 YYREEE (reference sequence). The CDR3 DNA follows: TGTGCCAGCAGCACGTACAGGGCTAGCACAGATACGCAGTATTTT. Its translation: CASSTYRASTDTQYF.

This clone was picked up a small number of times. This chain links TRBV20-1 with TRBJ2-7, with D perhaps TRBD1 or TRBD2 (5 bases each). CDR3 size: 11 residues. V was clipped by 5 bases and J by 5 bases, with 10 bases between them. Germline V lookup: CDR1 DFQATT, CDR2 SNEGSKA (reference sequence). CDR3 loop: CSASQGDEQYV. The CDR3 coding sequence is TGCAGTGCTTCTCAGGGAGACGAGCAGTACGTC.

The CDR3 nucleotides read TGTGCCAGCAGCTTGAGGCAGGGTTCGGGGGAGCAGTACGTC. This codes for CASSLRQGSGEQYV. The V call is TRBV7-2, the J call TRBJ2-7, with D perhaps assigned TRBD1 or TRBD2 (5 bases each). Germline loops: CDR1 SGHTA, CDR2 FQGNSA. Trimming cost V 3 bases and J 7 bases, with 16 bases left between them. The CDR3 is made up of 14 amino acids.

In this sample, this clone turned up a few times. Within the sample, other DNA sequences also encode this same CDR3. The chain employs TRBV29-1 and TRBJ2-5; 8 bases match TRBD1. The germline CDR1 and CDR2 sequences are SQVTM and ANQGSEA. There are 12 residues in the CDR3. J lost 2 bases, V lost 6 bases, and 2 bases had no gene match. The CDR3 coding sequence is TGCAGCGTCCGGACAGGGCAAGAGACCCAGTACTTC. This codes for CSVRTGQETQYF. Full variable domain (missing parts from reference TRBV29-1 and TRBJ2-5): SAVISQKPSRDICQRGTSLTIQCQVDSQVTMMFWYRQQPGQSLTLIATANQGSEATYESGFVIDKFPISRPNLTFSTLTVSNMSPEDSSIYLCSVRTGQETQYFGPGTRLLVL.

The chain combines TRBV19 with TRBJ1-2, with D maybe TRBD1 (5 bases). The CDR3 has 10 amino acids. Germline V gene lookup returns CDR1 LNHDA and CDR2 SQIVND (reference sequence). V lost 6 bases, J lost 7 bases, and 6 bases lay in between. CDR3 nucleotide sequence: TGTGCCAGTAGCGACAGTGGCTACACCTTC. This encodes CASSDSGYTF.

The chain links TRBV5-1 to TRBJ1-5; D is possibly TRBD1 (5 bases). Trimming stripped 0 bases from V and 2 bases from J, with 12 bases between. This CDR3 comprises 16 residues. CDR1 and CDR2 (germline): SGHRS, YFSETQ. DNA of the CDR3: TGCGCCAGCAGCTTGGGGTTCGGGGGAGGCAATCAGCCCCAGCATTTT. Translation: CASSLGFGGGNQPQHF.

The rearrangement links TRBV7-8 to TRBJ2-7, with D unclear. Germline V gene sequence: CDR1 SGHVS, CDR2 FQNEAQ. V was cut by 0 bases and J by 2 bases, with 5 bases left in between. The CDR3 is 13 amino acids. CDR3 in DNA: TGTGCCAGCAGCTTAGCGGGGACCTACGAGCAGTACGTC. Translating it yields CASSLAGTYEQYV.

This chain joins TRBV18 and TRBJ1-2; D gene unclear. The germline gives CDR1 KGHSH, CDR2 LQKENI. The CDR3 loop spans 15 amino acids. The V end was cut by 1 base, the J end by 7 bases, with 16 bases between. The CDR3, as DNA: TGTGCCAGCTCACCACTTCTGCTGGGAGGTGGTGGCTACACCTTC. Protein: CASSPLLLGGGGYTF.

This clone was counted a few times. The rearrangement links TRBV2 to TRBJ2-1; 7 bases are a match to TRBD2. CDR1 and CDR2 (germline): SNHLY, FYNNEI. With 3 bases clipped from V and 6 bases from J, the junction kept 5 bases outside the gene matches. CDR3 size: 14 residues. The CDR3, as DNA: TGTGCCAGCAGTGAGGGGGAGGGTAGCAATGAGCAGTTCTTC. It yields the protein CASSEGEGSNEQFF.

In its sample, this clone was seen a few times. DNA of the CDR3: TGCGCCAGCAGCTCGGGACAGACCACAGATACGCAGTATTTT. Translated: CASSSGQTTDTQYF. This chain uses TRBV5-1 with TRBJ2-3; the match to TRBD1 covers 7 bases. With 3 bases clipped from V and 2 bases from J, the junction kept 3 bases outside the gene matches. This CDR3 has 14 residues. CDR1 and CDR2 (germline): SGHRS, YFSETQ.

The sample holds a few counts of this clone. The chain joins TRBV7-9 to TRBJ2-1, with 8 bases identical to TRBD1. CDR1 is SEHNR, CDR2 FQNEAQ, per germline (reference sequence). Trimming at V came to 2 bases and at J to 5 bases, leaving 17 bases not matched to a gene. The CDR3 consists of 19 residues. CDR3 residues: CASSLSVGTGSDFNNEQFF. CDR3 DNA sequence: TGTGCCAGCAGCTTATCCGTCGGGACAGGTTCCGACTTTAACAATGAGCAGTTCTTC.

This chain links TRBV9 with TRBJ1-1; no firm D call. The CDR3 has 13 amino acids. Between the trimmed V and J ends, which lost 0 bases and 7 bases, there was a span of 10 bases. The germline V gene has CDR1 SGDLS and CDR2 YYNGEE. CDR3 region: CASSVVGSGEAFF. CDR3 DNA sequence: TGTGCCAGCAGCGTAGTGGGTAGCGGTGAAGCTTTCTTT. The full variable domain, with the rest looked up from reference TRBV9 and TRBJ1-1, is DSGVTQTPKHLITATGQRVTLRCSPRSGDLSVYWYQQSLDQGLQFLIQYYNGEERAKGNILERFSAQQFPDLHSELNLSSLELGDSALYFCASSVVGSGEAFFGQGTRLTVV.

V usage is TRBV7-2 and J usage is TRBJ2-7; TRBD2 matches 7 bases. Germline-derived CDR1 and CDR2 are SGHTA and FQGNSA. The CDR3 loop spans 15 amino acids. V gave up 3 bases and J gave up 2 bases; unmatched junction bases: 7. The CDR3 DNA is TGTGCCAGCAGCTTTGATAGGACTAGGACCTACGAGCAGTACGTC. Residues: CASSFDRTRTYEQYV.

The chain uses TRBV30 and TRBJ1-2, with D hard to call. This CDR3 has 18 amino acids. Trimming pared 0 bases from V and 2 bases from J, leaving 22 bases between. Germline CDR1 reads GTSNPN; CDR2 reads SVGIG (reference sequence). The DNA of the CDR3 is TGTGCCTGGAGTGTACACTTTAGGCTGCCTTCGAACAACTATGGCTACACCTTC. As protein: CAWSVHFRLPSNNYGYTF.

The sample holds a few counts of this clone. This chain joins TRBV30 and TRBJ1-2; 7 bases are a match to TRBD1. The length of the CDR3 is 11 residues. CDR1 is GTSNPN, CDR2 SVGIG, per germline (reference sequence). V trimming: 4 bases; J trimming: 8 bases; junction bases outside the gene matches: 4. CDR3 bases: TGTGCCTGGACGACAGGGATCGGCTACACCTTC. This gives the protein CAWTTGIGYTF.

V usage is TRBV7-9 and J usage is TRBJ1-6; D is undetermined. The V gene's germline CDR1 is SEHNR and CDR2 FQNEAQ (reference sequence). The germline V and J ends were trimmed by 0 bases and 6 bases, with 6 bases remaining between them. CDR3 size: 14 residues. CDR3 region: CASSLAQSNSPLHF. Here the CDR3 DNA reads TGTGCCAGCAGCTTAGCACAGAGTAATTCACCCCTCCACTTT.

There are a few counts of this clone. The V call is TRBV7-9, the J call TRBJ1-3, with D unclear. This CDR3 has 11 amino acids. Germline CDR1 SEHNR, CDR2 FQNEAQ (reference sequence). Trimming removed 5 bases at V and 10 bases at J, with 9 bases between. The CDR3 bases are TGTGCCAGCAGCGCCGATGTAACCATATATTTT. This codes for CASSADVTIYF.